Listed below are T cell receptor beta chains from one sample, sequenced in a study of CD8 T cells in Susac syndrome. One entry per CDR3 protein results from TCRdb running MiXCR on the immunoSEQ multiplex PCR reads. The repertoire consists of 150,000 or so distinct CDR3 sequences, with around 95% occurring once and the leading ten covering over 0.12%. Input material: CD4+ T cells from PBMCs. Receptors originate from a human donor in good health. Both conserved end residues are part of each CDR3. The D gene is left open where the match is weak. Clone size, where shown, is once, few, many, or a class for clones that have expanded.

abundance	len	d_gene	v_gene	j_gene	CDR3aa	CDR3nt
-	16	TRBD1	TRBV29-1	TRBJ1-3	CSVGRGQGDSGNTIYF	TGCAGCGTTGGACGTGGACAGGGGGACTCTGGAAACACCATATATTTT
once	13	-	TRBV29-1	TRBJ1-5	CSVKQGFNQPQHF	TGCAGCGTTAAACAGGGCTTCAATCAGCCCCAGCATTTT
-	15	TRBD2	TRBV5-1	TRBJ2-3	CASSLRSGGADTQYF	TGCGCCAGCAGCTTGCGGAGCGGGGGGGCAGATACGCAGTATTTT
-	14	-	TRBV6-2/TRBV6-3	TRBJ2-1	CASTPGHSYNEQFF	TGTGCCAGCACCCCGGGACACTCCTACAATGAGCAGTTCTTC
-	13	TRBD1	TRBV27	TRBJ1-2	CASSGTGGYGYTF	TGTGCCAGCAGTGGGACAGGGGGCTATGGCTACACCTTC
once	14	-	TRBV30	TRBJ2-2	CAWSGSAFTGELFF	TGTGCCTGGAGTGGTTCCGCGTTCACCGGGGAGCTGTTTTTT
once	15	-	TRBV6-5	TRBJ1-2	CASSYSETGDYGYTF	TGTGCCAGCAGTTACTCGGAAACGGGAGACTATGGCTACACCTTC
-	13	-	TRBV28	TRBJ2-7	CASSLFRGYEQYF	TGTGCCAGCAGTTTATTTCGGGGCTACGAGCAGTACTTC
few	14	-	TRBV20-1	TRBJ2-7	CSARDNRGSYEQYF	TGCAGTGCTAGAGATAATCGGGGCTCCTACGAGCAGTACTTC
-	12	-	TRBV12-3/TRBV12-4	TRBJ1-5	CASSSFGQPQHF	TGTGCCAGCAGTTCTTTCGGTCAGCCCCAGCATTTT
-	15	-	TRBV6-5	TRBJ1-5	CASSRALNSNQPQHF	TGTGCCAGCAGCCGGGCCCTTAACAGCAATCAGCCCCAGCATTTT
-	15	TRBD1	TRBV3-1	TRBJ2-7	CASSQAPGGGYEQYF	TGTGCCAGCAGCCAAGCCCCAGGGGGCGGCTACGAGCAGTACTTC
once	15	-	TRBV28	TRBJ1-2	CASSLPDLSRYGYTF	TGTGCCAGCAGTTTACCGGACCTATCCCGCTATGGCTACACCTTC
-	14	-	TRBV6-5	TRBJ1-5	CASSPDRYNQPQHF	TGTGCCAGCAGCCCGGACAGATACAATCAGCCCCAGCATTTT
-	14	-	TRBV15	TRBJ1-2	CATRPGPQNYGYTF	TGTGCCACCAGGCCGGGACCTCAGAACTATGGCTACACCTTC
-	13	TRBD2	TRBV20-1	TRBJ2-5	CSADSRGSETQYF	TGCAGTGCCGACTCGCGGGGGTCGGAGACCCAGTACTTC
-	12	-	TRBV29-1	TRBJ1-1	CSVHGPNTEAFF	TGCAGCGTACACGGGCCGAACACTGAAGCTTTCTTT
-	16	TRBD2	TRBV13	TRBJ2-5	CASTSGGGGAGETQYF	TGTGCCAGCACCTCCGGAGGCGGGGGGGCCGGAGAGACCCAGTACTTC
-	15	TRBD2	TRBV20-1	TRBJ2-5	CSAMAGSGGLETQYF	TGCAGTGCCATGGCCGGTAGCGGGGGGTTAGAGACCCAGTACTTC
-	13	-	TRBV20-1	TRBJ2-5	CSARASTQETQYF	TGCAGTGCTAGGGCCTCAACCCAGGAGACCCAGTACTTC
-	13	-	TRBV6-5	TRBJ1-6	CASMGIYNSPLHF	TGTGCCAGCATGGGGATTTATAATTCACCCCTCCACTTT
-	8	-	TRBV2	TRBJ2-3	CARGGSYF	TGTGCCAGGGGGGGTAGTTATTTT
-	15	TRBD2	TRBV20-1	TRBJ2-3	CSARGLAGRTDTQYF	TGCAGTGCTAGAGGACTAGCGGGGCGCACAGATACGCAGTATTTT
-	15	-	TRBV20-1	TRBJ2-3	CSARAPGVSTDTQYF	TGCAGTGCTAGAGCACCGGGGGTGAGCACAGATACGCAGTATTTT
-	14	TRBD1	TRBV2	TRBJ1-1	CASSPGGASTEAFF	TGTGCCAGCAGTCCAGGGGGCGCAAGTACTGAAGCTTTCTTT
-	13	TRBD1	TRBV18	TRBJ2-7	CASSPDRVYEQYF	TGTGCCAGCTCACCGGACAGGGTCTACGAGCAGTACTTC
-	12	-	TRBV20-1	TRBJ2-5	CSAESQGETQYF	TGCAGTGCCGAATCCCAGGGTGAGACCCAGTACTTC
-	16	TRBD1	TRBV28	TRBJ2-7	CASSLSGTGSSYEQYF	TGTGCCAGCAGTTTAAGCGGGACAGGGAGCTCCTACGAGCAGTACTTC
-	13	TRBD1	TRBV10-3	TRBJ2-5	CAISERQGETQYF	TGTGCCATCAGTGAGCGACAGGGGGAGACCCAGTACTTC